Here is one T cell receptor (beta chain) with its context. Its antigen remains unidentified. Nothing much larger sits one base from this clone, and base qualities are not available. The data were taken from a study of PD-L1 blockade in urothelial cancer (dated by TCRdb to about 2017). In terms of the full investigation: Therapy was started around 2014 for all patients, and atezolizumab 1,200 mg was administered intravenously every 3 weeks. About 90% of the roughly 29 patients were males with bladder-origin urothelial cancer, and about 60% of the roughly 30 reported a prior smoking history. Patients had an ECOG performance status of 0 or 1 and had received between 0 and 3 prior chemotherapy regimens. Blood samples were analyzed at 3 weeks after treatment start (second dose) and at 6 weeks after treatment start. Blood samples gave median yields of approximately 130,000 T cells and tens of thousands of unique TCRs, along with a median clonality of about 0.084. The study was an exploratory multi-omic analysis of somatic, immune and clinical correlates of response to PD-L1 blockade with atezolizumab in urothelial cancer. Pretreatment tumor samples and matched peripheral blood, collected serially before and after atezolizumab treatment, underwent TCR sequencing. Progression-free survival longer than 6 months counted as durable clinical benefit, and TCR features were additionally tested against both progression-free and overall survival. In the same patients who had TCR sequencing, pretreatment tumors also underwent whole exome sequencing and RNA sequencing. Durable clinical benefit was achieved by nine patients but not by the remaining 20. Twenty-nine patients had pretreatment blood TCR-seq, some 25 had at least one posttreatment blood collection, and some 25 had tumor TCR-seq.

Synthetic TCR analog templates were spiked into each PCR so that absolute template abundance could be estimated from read counts. TCRbeta CDR3 regions were amplified from genomic DNA with bias-controlled V and J gene primers using the immunoSEQ assay. Sequencing of rearranged TCRbeta segments was done at approximately 20X coverage. As for how the authors treated the data: Sequencing errors were corrected by clustering and CDR3s were annotated against IMGT to assign V, D and J genes. Downstream analyses used only productive TCRbeta rearrangements, leaving out any out-of-frame or stop-codon sequences. Clonality was computed as one minus Shannon entropy normalized by the log of the number of unique productive sequences. Clones differing between time points or between blood and tumor were identified using Fisher's exact test with Benjamini-Hochberg correction, with an adjusted p below 0.01 applied as the threshold. Entries here come from immuneACCESS through TCRdb and include only in-frame sequences with V and J called. Some clones fail to appear in such tables; in the studies checked, an unresolved V gene covers under half of the shortfall, and the cause of the remainder is unknown. D and trimming come from the DNA, and the V and J calls and clone size come from that table. The sample records some 75,000 clones, less than 95% of which are singletons. Around 0.9% of the sample lies in the top ten.

Reading the label with the study, this specimen's time point is: peripheral blood 6 weeks after treatment start. The cohort included roughly 29 patients with locally advanced or metastatic urothelial carcinoma who were treated at Memorial Sloan Kettering on a trial protocol. Peripheral blood mononuclear cells were collected from each patient pretreatment and during treatment, giving between 1 and 8 total time points per patient. The Qiagen DNeasy Blood extraction kit was used to purify genomic DNA from total PBMCs and tumor samples. Collected pretreatment and during treatment, PBMCs were isolated and stored as previously described. General findings and caveats noted by the study authors: A pretreatment peripheral blood TCR clonality below the median was linked to improved progression-free and overall survival. At 3 weeks after the start of treatment, tumor-associated TCR clones in peripheral blood had expanded more in patients with durable benefit (n ≈ 20, p = 0.022). Because the sample size was small (n ≈ 30) and many exploratory analyses were performed, the results are intended to be hypothesis-generating.

From the cysteine through the phenylalanine, the CDR3 covers 12 amino acids. The DNA shown is the 36-base CDR3, in frame from base 1. For CDR1 and CDR2, the germline V gene lists SGHDN and FVKESK. The junction carries 16 bases between V and J, which are trimmed by 11 bases and 6 bases respectively. The sequence is built from TRBV14 and TRBJ1-1; the D gene is perhaps TRBD1, on 5 matching bases. This sequence was found in an elderly woman with urothelial cancer. This sample comprised PBMCs, obtained around atezolizumab (anti-PD-L1) treatment. The CDR3 protein is CAVSWAGAEAFF. The DNA reads as follows: TGTGCCGTCTCCTGGGCGGGGGCTGAAGCTTTCTTT.